Listed below are T cell receptor beta chains from one sample, sequenced in a study of blood T cell repertoires in COVID-19. Method: immunoSEQ multiplex PCR; TCRdb's copy keeps in-frame clones and lacks some. This table has roughly 68,000 clones, about 85% appearing once. The source material was peripheral blood. The receptors were sampled from a woman aged 45-65 years with COVID-19, enrolled during active disease. The CDR3 runs from the conserved cysteine through the conserved F or W. Fields, in order: V gene, clone size, D gene, J gene, CDR3 protein, CDR3 DNA. The D gene is left open where the match is weak. Clone size appears in some rows only: once, few, many, or a class for an expanded clone.

v_gene: TRBV6-2/TRBV6-3
abundance: -
d_gene: -
j_gene: TRBJ2-1
CDR3aa: CASSYSTDWRWVRRYNEQFF
CDR3nt: TGTGCCAGCAGTTACTCGACCGATTGGCGGTGGGTCCGTAGGTACAATGAGCAGTTCTTC

v_gene: TRBV5-1
abundance: -
d_gene: -
j_gene: TRBJ2-1
CDR3aa: CASSLVQGIGEQFF
CDR3nt: TGCGCCAGCAGCTTGGTGCAGGGTATAGGTGAGCAGTTCTTC

v_gene: TRBV5-1
abundance: -
d_gene: -
j_gene: TRBJ1-6
CDR3aa: CASRIGTGVSPLHF
CDR3nt: TGCGCCAGCAGAATAGGGACTGGGGTATCACCCCTCCACTTT

v_gene: TRBV2
abundance: -
d_gene: -
j_gene: TRBJ1-4
CDR3aa: CAIMTGEIGGKLFF
CDR3nt: TGTGCCATCATGACGGGGGAAATTGGTGGAAAACTGTTTTTT

v_gene: TRBV6-5
abundance: -
d_gene: -
j_gene: TRBJ1-2
CDR3aa: CASSLDKGSLFYTF
CDR3nt: TGTGCCAGCAGTCTGGACAAAGGATCCCTCTTCTACACCTTC

v_gene: TRBV7-8
abundance: -
d_gene: TRBD2
j_gene: TRBJ2-1
CDR3aa: CASSGTSGLNEQFF
CDR3nt: TGTGCCAGCAGCGGGACTAGCGGATTGAATGAGCAGTTCTTC

v_gene: TRBV30
abundance: -
d_gene: TRBD1
j_gene: TRBJ1-5
CDR3aa: CACDRASNQPQHF
CDR3nt: TGTGCCTGTGACAGGGCAAGCAATCAGCCCCAGCATTTT

v_gene: TRBV18
abundance: -
d_gene: -
j_gene: TRBJ1-3
CDR3aa: CASSPSARALSGNTIYF
CDR3nt: TGTGCCAGCTCACCTTCAGCCAGGGCCCTCTCTGGAAACACCATATATTTT

v_gene: TRBV18
abundance: -
d_gene: -
j_gene: TRBJ2-2
CDR3aa: CASSPIRDTGELFF
CDR3nt: TGTGCCAGCTCACCAATCCGGGACACCGGGGAGCTGTTTTTT

v_gene: TRBV9
abundance: -
d_gene: -
j_gene: TRBJ2-3
CDR3aa: CASSVGASSGTDTQYF
CDR3nt: TGTGCCAGCAGCGTAGGGGCGTCTAGCGGCACAGATACGCAGTATTTT

v_gene: TRBV2
abundance: -
d_gene: TRBD1
j_gene: TRBJ1-4
CDR3aa: CASSEAGTDNEKLFF
CDR3nt: TGTGCCAGCAGTGAAGCGGGGACAGATAATGAAAAACTGTTTTTT

v_gene: TRBV6-1
abundance: -
d_gene: -
j_gene: TRBJ1-6
CDR3aa: CASSESGPETPLHF
CDR3nt: TGTGCCAGCAGTGAATCTGGCCCGGAGACACCCCTCCACTTT

v_gene: TRBV6-1
abundance: -
d_gene: TRBD2
j_gene: TRBJ2-3
CDR3aa: CASSEGLAGGTDTQYF
CDR3nt: TGTGCCAGCAGTGAAGGACTAGCGGGGGGCACAGATACGCAGTATTTT

v_gene: TRBV29-1
abundance: -
d_gene: -
j_gene: TRBJ2-7
CDR3aa: CSVEGVSGTIYEQYF
CDR3nt: TGCAGCGTTGAAGGGGTTAGCGGAACGATCTACGAGCAGTACTTC

v_gene: TRBV4-1
abundance: -
d_gene: TRBD2
j_gene: TRBJ2-7
CDR3aa: CASSSGGLGEQYF
CDR3nt: TGCGCCAGCAGCAGCGGGGGGTTGGGTGAGCAGTACTTC

v_gene: TRBV7-9
abundance: -
d_gene: TRBD1
j_gene: TRBJ1-3
CDR3aa: CASSNSDLGRGRGNTIYF
CDR3nt: TGTGCCAGCAGCAACTCCGATCTGGGTAGGGGGCGCGGAAACACCATATATTTT

v_gene: TRBV28
abundance: -
d_gene: TRBD2
j_gene: TRBJ2-1
CDR3aa: CASSFSGRWGNEQFF
CDR3nt: TGTGCCAGCAGTTTTAGCGGGAGATGGGGGAATGAGCAGTTCTTC

v_gene: TRBV6-5
abundance: -
d_gene: -
j_gene: TRBJ1-2
CDR3aa: CASRSSHGYTF
CDR3nt: TGTGCCAGTCGGAGCAGTCACGGCTACACCTTC

v_gene: TRBV4-1
abundance: -
d_gene: TRBD2
j_gene: TRBJ2-1
CDR3aa: CASKLAGGDNEQFF
CDR3nt: TGCGCCAGCAAACTAGCGGGAGGGGACAATGAGCAGTTCTTC

v_gene: TRBV5-6
abundance: -
d_gene: TRBD1
j_gene: TRBJ1-6
CDR3aa: CASSSGQLSSYNSPLHF
CDR3nt: TGTGCCAGCAGCTCGGGACAGCTTAGCTCCTATAATTCACCCCTCCACTTT

v_gene: TRBV30
abundance: once
d_gene: TRBD2
j_gene: TRBJ2-7
CDR3aa: CAWSKASGAWEQYF
CDR3nt: TGTGCCTGGAGTAAGGCTAGCGGGGCCTGGGAGCAGTACTTC

v_gene: TRBV24-1
abundance: -
d_gene: TRBD1
j_gene: TRBJ2-2
CDR3aa: CATSDFPGQGSAGELFF
CDR3nt: TGTGCCACCAGTGATTTTCCGGGACAGGGGTCGGCCGGGGAGCTGTTTTTT

v_gene: TRBV5-4
abundance: -
d_gene: TRBD1
j_gene: TRBJ2-7
CDR3aa: CASSDRDRVSYEQYF
CDR3nt: TGTGCCAGCAGTGACCGGGACAGGGTCTCCTACGAGCAGTACTTC